One sample yielded the 4 T cell receptor beta chains listed below, sequenced in a study of blood T cells in healthy people across ages. For the second PCR, which ran for about 6 to 12 cycles, a sample-barcoded 5' primer and a J-beta primer mix were used. Each CDR3 protein is one row after TCRdb ran MiXCR on the 5' RACE reads. The sample holds around 870,000 distinct CDR3 sequences; less than 35% are singletons and the top ten take 15% to 20%. Sequences were obtained from blood. The receptors here all came from a woman older than 75 in good health.

V gene TRBV6-1 combines with J gene TRBJ1-1; no clear D. V was clipped by 6 bases and J by 1 base, with 9 bases between them. CDR3 length: 13 residues. Germline V gives CDR1 MNHNS, CDR2 SASEGT. This CDR3 reads CASSEVRNTEAFF. DNA of the CDR3: TGTGCCAGCAGCGAGGTTCGGAACACTGAAGCTTTCTTT.

The sample holds many counts of this clonotype. The chain uses TRBV7-2 and TRBJ2-2; weak D call: TRBD1 (6 bases). The V gene lost 2 bases and the J gene lost 7 bases, with 11 bases spanning the gap. The CDR3 spans 14 residues. The germline gives CDR1 SGHTA, CDR2 FQGNSA. The CDR3, as DNA: TGTGCCAGCAGCTTACTATTGGGACACGGGGAGCTGTTTTTT. Translation gives CASSLLLGHGELFF.

This clonotype showed up many times. This rearrangement joins TRBV5-1 to TRBJ2-3; D may correspond to TRBD1 or TRBD2 (6 bases each). The CDR3 contains 17 residues. Germline values: CDR1 SGHRS, CDR2 YFSETQ. V lost 4 bases, J lost 6 bases, and 24 bases lay in between. CDR3 in DNA: TGCGCCAGCAGCCTTGGATTTGTCGGGGGCGCAGGTGATACGCAGTATTTT. Amino acids: CASSLGFVGGAGDTQYF.

This clonotype was recorded many times. The chain is built from TRBV20-1 and TRBJ1-6; D uncertain. The CDR3 length is 12 residues. The V gene's germline CDR1 is DFQATT and CDR2 SNEGSKA (reference sequence). Trimming stripped 1 base from V and 10 bases from J, with 8 bases between. CDR3 sequence reads: CSARVGNSPLHF. DNA for the CDR3: TGCAGTGCTAGAGTTGGGAACTCACCCCTCCACTTT.